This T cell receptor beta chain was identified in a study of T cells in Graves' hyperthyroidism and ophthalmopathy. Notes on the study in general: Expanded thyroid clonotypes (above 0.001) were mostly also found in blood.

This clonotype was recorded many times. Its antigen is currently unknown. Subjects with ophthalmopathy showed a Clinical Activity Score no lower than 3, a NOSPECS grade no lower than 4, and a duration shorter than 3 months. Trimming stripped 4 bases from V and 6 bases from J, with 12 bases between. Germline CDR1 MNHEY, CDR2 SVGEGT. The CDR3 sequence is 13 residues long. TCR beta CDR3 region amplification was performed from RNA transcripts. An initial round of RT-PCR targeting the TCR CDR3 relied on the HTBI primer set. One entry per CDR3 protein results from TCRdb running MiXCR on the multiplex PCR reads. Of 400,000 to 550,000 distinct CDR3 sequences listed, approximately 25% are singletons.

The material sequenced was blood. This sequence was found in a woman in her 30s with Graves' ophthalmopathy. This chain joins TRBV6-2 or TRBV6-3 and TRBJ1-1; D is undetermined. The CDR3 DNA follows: TGTGCCAGCAGTTGGCTGGGAGGATCTGAAGCTTTCTTT. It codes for CASSWLGGSEAFF.